The entry below gives a single T cell receptor beta chain sequence along with its context. The specificity of this receptor is unknown. The sample holds no much larger clone one base away, and base qualities are not on file. Library preparation used 5' RACE. The sequencer listed for this sample is NextSeq 500. The TCR library protocol attached a unique molecular identifier to each TCR cDNA molecule to allow correction of PCR and sequencing errors. In the original analysis: Decombinator tools were used for TCR identification, UMI-based error correction and CDR3 extraction. TCRs above a frequency of 2 per 1,000, corresponding to the top 1% of the tumor frequency distribution, were defined as expanded. Renyi diversity was calculated using the R vegan package after each repertoire was subsampled 100 times to 5,000 TCRs. To build CDR3 similarity networks, amino acid triplet string-kernel similarity was used, and CDR3s were connected when their pairwise similarity was above 0.82. TCRdb redid the processing of the public reads, applying fastp at Q25 and MiXCR, and retained in-frame beta chains. Identical CDR3 proteins give one entry, which carries the most common genes and DNA. The V and J calls were determined by TCRdb, not by the authors. The sample yields some 40,000 distinct CDR3 sequences; 5.2% were counted once. In total, the top ten clones hold roughly 27% of the sample.

The germline V gene gives CDR1 as MNHNS and CDR2 as SASEGT. From the cysteine up to the phenylalanine, the CDR3 has a length of 16 residues. Only the CDR3 DNA stays, 48 bases, in frame from base 1. After removal of 7 bases from V and 4 bases from J, the junction retains 13 bases not matched to a gene. The intended sense of this specimen's time point label: sample taken at primary tumor resection. Whole RNA extracted from tumor and nontumor lung tissue, or from cryopreserved PBMC samples, was used for TCR sequencing without cell sorting. Samples were obtained from fewer than 80 patients with early-stage, untreated non-small cell lung cancer from the lung TRACERx cohort. Patients were selected for TCR sequencing only if sufficient RNA was available from at least two tumor regions. This record comes from a study of spatial heterogeneity in lung cancer (dated by TCRdb to the late 2010s). Broadly, across the study: More beta-chain than alpha-chain transcripts were consistently detected, likely reflecting higher beta-chain transcript abundance. In the raw uncorrected reads, each unique combination of TCR and UMI appeared on average more than ten times. In non-small cell lung cancer, the study made a quantitative comparison of TCR alpha and beta repertoires among multiple tumor regions, matched nontumor lung and blood. The study linked features of the TCR repertoire to counts of nonsynonymous mutations, which were determined by whole-exome sequencing of tumor tissue. At surgery, 220 tumor regions, roughly 62 matched nontumor lung samples and 56 PBMC samples were TCR-sequenced for both alpha and beta chains. What the authors observed across the whole study: Ubiquitous expanded tumor TCRs were detected in blood more often at tumor resection than at routine follow-up. Confirming at a functional level the hypothesis that regional TCRs recognize regional mutations was considered to require additional single-cell paired TCR alpha and beta sequencing.

This TCR was sampled from a female donor with early-stage non-small cell lung cancer. The chain employs TRBV6-1 and TRBJ1-2; TRBD1 lines up with 9 middle nucleotides. The input for sequencing was PBMCs, taken at surgery. The CDR3 is CASIRRPGQGTYGYTF. The DNA sequence follows: TGTGCCAGCATCCGCCGCCCGGGACAGGGAACCTATGGCTACACCTTC.